This paragraph covers one T cell receptor (beta chain) sequence. This specimen comes from a study of cytomegalovirus exposure and HLA in healthy donors. For the study at large: Clustering assigned about 80% of the roughly 430 genotyped donors to the Caucasian-associated ancestry cluster.

V dropped 1 base and J dropped 7 bases, with 16 bases sitting between them. Germline V gene lookup returns CDR1 SEHNR and CDR2 FQNEAQ (reference sequence). This CDR3 has 15 amino acids. The PCR employed 60 Vbeta primers together with 13 Jbeta primers. Assay used: immunoSEQ multiplex PCR; TCRdb lists only in-frame clones, some missing. This table holds roughly 100,000 clones, about 80% found once. This chain connects TRBV7-9 to TRBJ2-5; a weak D match, TRBD1 (5 bases). The sequence derives from a man aged 25 to 40 in good health and CMV-seronegative. Input material: PBMCs. The CDR3 is CASSLEATAIPTQYF. The DNA for the CDR3 is TGTGCCAGCAGCTTAGAGGCGACAGCAATTCCGACCCAGTACTTC.